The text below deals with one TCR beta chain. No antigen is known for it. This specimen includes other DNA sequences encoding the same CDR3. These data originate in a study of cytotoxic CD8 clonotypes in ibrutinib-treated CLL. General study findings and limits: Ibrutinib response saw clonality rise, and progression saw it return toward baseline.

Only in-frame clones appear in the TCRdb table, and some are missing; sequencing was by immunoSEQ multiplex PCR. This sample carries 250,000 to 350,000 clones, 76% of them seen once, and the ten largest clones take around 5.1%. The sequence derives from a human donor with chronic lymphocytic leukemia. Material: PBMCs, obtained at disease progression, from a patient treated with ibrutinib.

The chain's CDR3 is CASSQVSGGPDTQYF. CDR3 DNA: TGCGCCAGCAGCCAAGTAAGCGGGGGCCCAGATACGCAGTATTTT. V usage is TRBV4-1 and J usage is TRBJ2-3; TRBD2 aligns across 8 bases. The CDR3 is 15 residues long. Germline V gives CDR1 MGHRA, CDR2 YSYEKL. Trimming took 1 base from V and 4 from J; bases not matched to a gene: 4.